This note documents a single TCR beta chain sequence. Trimming removed 5 bases from V and 11 bases from J, with 21 bases in between. There are 14 residues in the CDR3. Per the germline V gene, CDR1 is MNHEY and CDR2 is SVGAGI. The data are from a study of blood T cell repertoires in COVID-19. At the level of the study: Donors in the United States, Italy and Spain gave samples during acute or convalescent COVID-19.

TCRdb's copy holds only in-frame clones and misses some; the assay was immunoSEQ multiplex PCR. The sample includes about 670,000 clones, more than 80% of them seen just once. The TCR sequence derives from a woman under 30 with acute or convalescent COVID-19. Source material: peripheral blood. The chain joins TRBV6-5 to TRBJ1-1; D uncertain. The CDR3 region is CASSPPRMSRPAFF. In DNA form, the CDR3 reads TGTGCCAGCAGTCCCCCGCGGATGTCGCGCCCGGCTTTCTTT.